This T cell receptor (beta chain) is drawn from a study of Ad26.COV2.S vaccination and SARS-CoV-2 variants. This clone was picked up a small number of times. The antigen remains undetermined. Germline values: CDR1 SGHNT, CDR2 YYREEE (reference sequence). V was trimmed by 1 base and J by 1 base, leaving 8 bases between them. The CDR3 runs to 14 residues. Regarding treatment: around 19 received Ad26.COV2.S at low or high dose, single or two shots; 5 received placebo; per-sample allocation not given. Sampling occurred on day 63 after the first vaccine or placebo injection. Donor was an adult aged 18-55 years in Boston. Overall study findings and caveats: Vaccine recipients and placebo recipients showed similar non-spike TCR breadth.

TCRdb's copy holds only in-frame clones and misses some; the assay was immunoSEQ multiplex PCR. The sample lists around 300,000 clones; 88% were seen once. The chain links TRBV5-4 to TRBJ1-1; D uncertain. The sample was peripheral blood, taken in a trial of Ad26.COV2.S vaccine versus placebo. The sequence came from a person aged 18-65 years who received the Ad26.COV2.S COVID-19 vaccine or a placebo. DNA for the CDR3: TGTGCCAGCAGCTTGCCGCGGAGGAACACTGAAGCTTTCTTT. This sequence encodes CASSLPRRNTEAFF. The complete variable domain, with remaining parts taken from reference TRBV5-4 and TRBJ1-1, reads ETGVTQSPTHLIKTRGQQVTLRCSSQSGHNTVSWYQQALGQGPQFIFQYYREEENGRGNFPPRFSGLQFPNYSSELNVNALELDDSALYLCASSLPRRNTEAFFGQGTRLTVV.